This T cell receptor beta chain was sequenced during a study of blood T cell repertoires in COVID-19. Trimming pared 7 bases from V and 1 base from J, leaving 10 bases between. Germline V gene lookup returns CDR1 LGHDT and CDR2 YNNKEL (reference sequence). The CDR3 is 13 residues long. In the source study's methods: Amplification of reference gene primers provided the estimated nucleated cell counts. The protocol was immunoSEQ multiplex PCR, while the TCRdb copy is restricted to in-frame clones and leaves out a portion. The V and J calls and the clone size are those of that table, but D and trimming were determined from the DNA. The profile shows 200,000 to 300,000 clones, around 88% of them singletons. Seattle patients were enrolled while actively infected and followed longitudinally.

Sequenced sample: peripheral blood. This chain joins TRBV3-1 (or the pseudogene TRBV3-2) and TRBJ1-1; no clear D. The source of this sequence is a woman of 80 years or more with COVID-19, enrolled during active disease. The CDR3 spells CASTPGGNTEAFF. CDR3 nucleotides: TGTGCCAGCACTCCGGGAGGGAACACTGAAGCTTTCTTT.